This T cell receptor (beta chain) derives from a study of cytomegalovirus exposure and HLA in healthy donors. Study-level points and caveats: There were fewer than 200 TCR beta chains listed as cytomegalovirus-associated. The tendency of first-cohort TCR clusters to co-occur in the 120 or so validation repertoires emerged from a later analysis.

The CDR3 sequence is 15 residues long. V shed 5 bases and J shed 5 bases, with 19 bases lying between them. Germline CDR1 is SGHAT and CDR2 is FQNNGV. This clone was detected only once. The antigen remains unidentified. Repertoires were generated with immunoSEQ multiplex PCR, while TCRdb's copy carries only in-frame clones and drops some. The sample has hundreds of thousands of clones, roughly 85% seen once. Donors were drawn from the approximately 110-subject validation cohort, separate from the approximately 620-subject first cohort. The V and J genes are TRBV11-2 and TRBJ2-7, with D perhaps given as TRBD1 or TRBD2 (5 bases each). Input material: PBMCs. This clonotype originated in a woman aged 18-29 years in good health and CMV-seronegative. The CDR3 loop is CASSHAILRDDEQYF. The CDR3 DNA follows: TGTGCCAGCAGCCACGCGATTCTCAGGGACGACGAGCAGTACTTC.